This TCR beta chain is from a study of cytotoxic CD8 clonotypes in ibrutinib-treated CLL. The method was immunoSEQ multiplex PCR; TCRdb's version includes in-frame clones alone and lacks a portion of them. Among 20,000 or so clones listed, over 65% were seen once. The CDR3 has 13 residues. Trimming removed 3 bases from V and 9 bases from J, with 13 bases in between. Germline loops: CDR1 SGHRS, CDR2 YFSETQ. The source of this sequence is a human donor with chronic lymphocytic leukemia. Sequencing was performed on PBMCs, taken before ibrutinib treatment. The chain combines TRBV5-1 with TRBJ2-1, with D perhaps matching TRBD1 or TRBD2 (5 bases each). The CDR3: CASSSHGGLEQFF. CDR3 bases: TGCGCCAGCAGCTCCCATGGGGGTCTTGAGCAGTTCTTC.